Below, 6 T cell receptor beta chains from the same sample are listed, as sequenced in a study of T cell repertoires in cytomegalovirus infection (dated by TCRdb to about 2019). Sequencing was carried out with an Illumina HiSeq 1500. TCRdb passed the public sequencing reads through fastp at Q25 and MiXCR, retaining productive beta sequences. Identical CDR3 protein sequences are pooled into one entry, listed with their most common genes and DNA. This sample is represented by hundreds of thousands of distinct CDR3 sequences; 25% to 40% of them were singletons. The top ten hold roughly 13% of the sample. The sample taken for sequencing was PBMCs. These TCRs come from a human donor in good health (CMV status not recorded). Some clones in this sample may be carry-over from other donors' samples.

This sequence joins TRBV30 and TRBJ1-1; D is uncertain. The length of the CDR3 is 14 residues. V lost 5 bases to trimming and J lost 2 bases, with 15 bases between them. CDR1 is GTSNPN, CDR2 SVGIG, per germline (reference sequence). CDR3: CAWAHETSNTEAFF. DNA for the CDR3: TGTGCCTGGGCCCATGAGACCTCTAACACTGAAGCTTTCTTT.

This clonotype was counted only a few times. The CDR3: CASSRPGTNYGYTF. The CDR3 bases are TGTGCCAGCAGTCGTCCCGGGACTAACTATGGCTACACCTTC. J is TRBJ1-2 and V is TRBV6-6, with no clear D. The CDR3 runs 14 residues. Looked up from germline, CDR1 is MNHNY and CDR2 is SVGAGI (reference sequence). Trimming left V 5 bases short and J 0 bases short, with 10 bases between.

This clonotype has just a few counts. The chain couples TRBV6-1 to TRBJ1-4, with D perhaps matching TRBD1 (5 bases). Trimming took 3 bases from V and 13 from J, leaving 15 bases between them. CDR3 length: 13 residues. Germline loops: CDR1 MNHNS, CDR2 SASEGT. The CDR3 is CASSDRAQARLFF. The CDR3 DNA reads as TGTGCCAGCAGTGACCGTGCACAGGCGAGACTGTTTTTT.

The chain joins TRBV7-6 to TRBJ2-1; TRBD2 aligns across 12 bases. Per the germline V gene, CDR1 is SGHVS and CDR2 is FNYEAQ. V was pared by 1 base and J by 8 bases, with 12 bases of the junction left unmatched. The CDR3 length is 18 residues. The CDR3 sequence: CASSLGRGLAGGPHEQFF. The CDR3 DNA sequence: TGTGCCAGCAGCTTAGGACGCGGTCTAGCGGGGGGGCCGCATGAGCAGTTCTTC.

CDR3 residues: CASSVALAGGQNEQFF. CDR3 bases: TGTGCCAGCAGCGTAGCTCTAGCGGGGGGGCAGAATGAGCAGTTCTTC. The chain employs TRBV9 and TRBJ2-1; 12 bases are shared with TRBD2. Per germline, CDR1 SGDLS and CDR2 YYNGEE. V dropped 0 bases and J dropped 7; count of bases not matched to a gene: 5. CDR3 length equals 16 residues.

Only a few counts were recorded for this clonotype. V and J are TRBV19 and TRBJ1-4; 7 bases are shared with TRBD1. Germline V gene lookup returns CDR1 LNHDA and CDR2 SQIVND (reference sequence). This CDR3 contains 15 residues. J lost 4 bases, V lost 4 bases, and 6 bases had no gene match. CDR3 loop: CASSTIDRDNEKLFF. CDR3 nucleotides: TGTGCCAGTAGTACGATCGACAGGGATAATGAAAAACTGTTTTTT.